This T cell receptor beta chain was observed in a study of response to subunit inactivated influenza vaccine. This CDR3 has 11 amino acids. In germline, CDR1 is SQVTM, CDR2 ANQGSEA. Trimming shortened V by 3 bases and J by 11 bases, and 10 bases separated the two germline ends. Study results and limitations: That few new T cells are recruited by each seasonal influenza vaccination was the authors' suggestion.

Each CDR3 protein is one row after TCRdb ran MiXCR on the RT-PCR reads. The table has over 400,000 distinct CDR3 sequences, approximately 11% seen once. Notes on this clonotype: Its antigen is as yet unknown.

Sample: PBMCs from blood, taken roughly 47 days after vaccination. The chain has TRBV29-1 and TRBJ1-4; TRBD1 is a possible D gene (5 bases). The receptor was isolated from a man in his forties or fifties who received an inactivated influenza vaccine. CDR3 coding DNA: TGCAGCGTTGATGTAGGGGCGAAACTGTTTTTT. It encodes CSVDVGAKLFF.